Following are 11 T cell receptor beta chains from one sample sequenced in a study of blood T cells in healthy people across ages. Combining a sample-barcoded 5' primer with a J-beta primer mix, a second PCR ran for about 7 to 12 cycles. MiXCR, run by TCRdb on the 5' RACE reads, gives a single entry per CDR3 protein. The sample has 1.8 million or so distinct CDR3 sequences; approximately 40% are singletons. Sequencing was done on a sample of blood. The source is a human donor in good health.

V is TRBV4-2 and J is TRBJ1-1, with 7 positions matching TRBD1. Trimming took 4 bases from V and 5 from J; bases not matched to a gene: 13. CDR1 is LGHNA, CDR2 YNFKEQ, per germline. The CDR3 loop spans 16 amino acids. The CDR3 DNA sequence: TGTGCCAGCAGCCGCGAAGGGGGCGCGGGGGAAACTGAAGCTTTCTTT. It specifies CASSREGGAGETEAFF.

The CDR3 here is CASSPAEGLYYTEAFF. CDR3 DNA sequence: TGCGCCAGCAGCCCGGCGGAGGGTCTATACTACACTGAAGCTTTCTTT. The chain has TRBV5-1 and TRBJ1-1, with D unclear. Germline CDR1 reads SGHRS; CDR2 reads YFSETQ. The CDR3 sequence is 16 residues long. V gave up 4 bases and J gave up 3 bases, with 19 bases separating them. Full variable domain (remainder filled in from reference TRBV5-1 and TRBJ1-1): KAGVTQTPRYLIKTRGQQVTLSCSPISGHRSVSWYQQTPGQGLQFLFEYFSETQRNKGNFPGRFSGRQFSNSRSEMNVSTLELGDSALYLCASSPAEGLYYTEAFFGQGTRLTVV.

The chain recombines TRBV5-1 with TRBJ2-1; 8 nucleotides agree with TRBD2. The CDR3 covers 15 residues. V trimming: 7 bases; J trimming: 7 bases; junction bases outside the gene matches: 13. The germline V gene encodes CDR1 SGHRS and CDR2 YFSETQ. The CDR3 loop is CASHNARGALNEQFF. DNA for the CDR3: TGCGCCAGCCACAATGCGCGGGGGGCTCTGAATGAGCAGTTCTTC.

This clonotype was seen at least ten times. The chain couples TRBV5-1 to TRBJ2-6; unclear D gene. Trimming pared 3 bases from V and 0 bases from J, leaving 10 bases between. The germline CDR1 and CDR2 sequences are SGHRS and YFSETQ. The CDR3 has 16 residues. The CDR3 protein is CASSSPGRSGANVLTF. The CDR3 DNA follows: TGCGCCAGCAGCTCCCCGGGCCGCTCTGGGGCCAACGTCCTGACTTTC.

The V and J genes are TRBV5-6 and TRBJ1-1; 9 nucleotides align to TRBD1. The CDR3 has 15 residues. J was trimmed by 3 bases and V by 5 bases; bases with no gene match: 8. Per the germline V gene, CDR1 is SGHDT and CDR2 is YYEEEE. DNA for the CDR3: TGTGCCAGCAGGGGACTAGGGACAGGGTACACTGAAGCTTTCTTT. This encodes CASRGLGTGYTEAFF. Looking up the rest from reference TRBV5-6 and TRBJ1-1 gives the full variable domain: DAGVTQSPTHLIKTRGQQVTLRCSPKSGHDTVSWYQQALGQGPQFIFQYYEEEERQRGNFPDRFSGHQFPNYSSELNVNALLLGDSALYLCASRGLGTGYTEAFFGQGTRLTVV.

A few counts support this clonotype. The chain uses TRBV11-2 and TRBJ2-7; 8 nucleotides agree with TRBD1. Per the germline V gene, CDR1 is SGHAT and CDR2 is FQNNGV. This CDR3 contains 15 residues. The V segment lost 6 bases and the J segment 3 bases; nucleotides outside the gene matches: 10. CDR3 DNA sequence: TGTGCCAGCAGAACCTATGGACAGGGAAACTACGAGCAGTACTTC. Encoded protein: CASRTYGQGNYEQYF.

The chain combines TRBV29-1 with TRBJ1-5; TRBD1 matches at 9 bases. CDR3 length: 13 residues. V dropped 8 bases and J dropped 3; count of bases not matched to a gene: 5. Germline V gene lookup returns CDR1 SQVTM and CDR2 ANQGSEA. Written as DNA, the CDR3 is TGCAGCACCAGGACAGGGGACAATCAGCCCCAGCATTTT. This sequence encodes CSTRTGDNQPQHF.

The chain has TRBV7-2 and TRBJ1-6; unclear D gene. Trimming removed 5 bases at V and 8 bases at J, with 13 bases between. The CDR3 contains 14 residues. Germline values: CDR1 SGHTA, CDR2 FQGNSA. The CDR3 sequence: CASSGPQAYSPLHF. Written as DNA, the CDR3 is TGTGCCAGCAGCGGACCCCAGGCTTATTCACCCCTCCACTTT.

This sequence joins TRBV7-9 and TRBJ1-4, with 9 bases identical to TRBD1. The germline V gene has CDR1 SEHNR and CDR2 FQNEAQ (reference sequence). The CDR3 is 19 residues long. V gave up 3 bases and J gave up 7 bases; unmatched junction bases: 18. CDR3 in DNA: TGTGCCAGCAGCTTTTGGGACAGGGACTTCACCCCGCAAACTGAAAAACTGTTTTTT. Protein sequence: CASSFWDRDFTPQTEKLFF.

This clonotype has a handful of counts. The rearrangement links TRBV29-1 to TRBJ1-2, with D possibly TRBD1 on 5 matching bases. Germline V CDR1 and CDR2: SQVTM, ANQGSEA. The CDR3 consists of 12 residues. Trimming removed 7 bases from V and 4 bases from J, with 13 bases in between. For the CDR3, the DNA is TGCAGCGCGCAGGAGGGGAGCTATGGCTACACCTTC. This translates into CSAQEGSYGYTF.

The chain is built from TRBV7-8 and TRBJ2-1; 7 bases align to TRBD1. The V segment lost 4 bases and the J segment 6 bases; nucleotides outside the gene matches: 12. The CDR3 loop spans 16 amino acids. The germline V gene has CDR1 SGHVS and CDR2 FQNEAQ. The CDR3 loop reads CASSSSDRVGINEQFF. The CDR3 coding sequence is TGTGCCAGCAGCTCATCCGACAGGGTCGGAATCAATGAGCAGTTCTTC. The entire variable domain, with the rest obtained from reference TRBV7-8 and TRBJ2-1, is as follows: GAGVSQSPRYKVAKRGQDVALRCDPISGHVSLFWYQQALGQGPEFLTYFQNEAQLDKSGLPSDRFFAERPEGSVSTLKIQRTQQEDSAVYLCASSSSDRVGINEQFFGPGTRLTVL.